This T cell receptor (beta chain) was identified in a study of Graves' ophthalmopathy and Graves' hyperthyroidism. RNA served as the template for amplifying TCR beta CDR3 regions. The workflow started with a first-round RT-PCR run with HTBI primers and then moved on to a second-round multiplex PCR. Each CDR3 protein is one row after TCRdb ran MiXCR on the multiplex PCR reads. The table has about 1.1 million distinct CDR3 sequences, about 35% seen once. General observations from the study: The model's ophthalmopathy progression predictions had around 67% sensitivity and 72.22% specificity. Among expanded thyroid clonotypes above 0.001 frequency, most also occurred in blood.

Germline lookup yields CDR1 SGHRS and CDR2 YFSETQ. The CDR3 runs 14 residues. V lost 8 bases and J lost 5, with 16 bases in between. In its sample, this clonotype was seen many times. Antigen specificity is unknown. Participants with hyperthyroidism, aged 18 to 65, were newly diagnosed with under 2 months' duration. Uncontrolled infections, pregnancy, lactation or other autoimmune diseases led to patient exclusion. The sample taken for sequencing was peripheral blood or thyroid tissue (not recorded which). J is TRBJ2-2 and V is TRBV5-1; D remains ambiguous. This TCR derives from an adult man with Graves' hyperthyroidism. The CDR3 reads CASRRGLKTGELFF. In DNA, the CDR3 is TGCGCCAGTCGACGTGGTTTGAAGACCGGGGAGCTGTTTTTT.